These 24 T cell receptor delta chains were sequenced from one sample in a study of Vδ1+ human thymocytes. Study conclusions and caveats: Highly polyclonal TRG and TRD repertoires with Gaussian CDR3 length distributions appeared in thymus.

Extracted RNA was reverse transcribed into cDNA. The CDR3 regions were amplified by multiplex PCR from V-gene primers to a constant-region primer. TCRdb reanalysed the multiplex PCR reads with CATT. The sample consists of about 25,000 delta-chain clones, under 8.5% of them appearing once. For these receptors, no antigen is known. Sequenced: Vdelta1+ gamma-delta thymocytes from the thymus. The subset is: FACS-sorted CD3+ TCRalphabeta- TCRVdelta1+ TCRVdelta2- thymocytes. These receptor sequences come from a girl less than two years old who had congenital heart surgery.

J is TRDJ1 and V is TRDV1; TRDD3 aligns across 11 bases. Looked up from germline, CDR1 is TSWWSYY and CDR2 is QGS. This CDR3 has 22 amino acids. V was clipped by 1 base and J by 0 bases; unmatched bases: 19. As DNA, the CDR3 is TGTGCTCTTGGGGAACCCCTTTTTCCTTCCTACTCTGGGGGATACTACACCGATAAACTCATCTTT. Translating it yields CALGEPLFPSYSGGYYTDKLIF.

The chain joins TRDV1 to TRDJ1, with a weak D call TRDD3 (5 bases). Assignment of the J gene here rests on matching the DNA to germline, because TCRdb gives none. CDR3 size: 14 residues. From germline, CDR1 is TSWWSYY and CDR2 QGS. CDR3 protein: CSGDPTGCTDKLIF. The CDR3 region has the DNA TGTTCCGGGGACCCGACGGGGTGCACCGATAAACTCATCTTT.

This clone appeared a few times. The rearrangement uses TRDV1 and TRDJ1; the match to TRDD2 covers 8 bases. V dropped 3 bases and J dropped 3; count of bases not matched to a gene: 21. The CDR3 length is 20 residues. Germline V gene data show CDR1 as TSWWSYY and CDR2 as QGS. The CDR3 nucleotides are TGTGCTCTTGGGGATGATGGAGGGCTCTTCCTACCCCCTTACCCCGATAAACTCATCTTT. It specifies CALGDDGGLFLPPYPDKLIF.

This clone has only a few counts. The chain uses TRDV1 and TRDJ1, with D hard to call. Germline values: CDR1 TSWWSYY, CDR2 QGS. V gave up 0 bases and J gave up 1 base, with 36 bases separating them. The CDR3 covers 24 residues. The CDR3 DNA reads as TGTGCTCTTGGGGAACTTAAACGGCGGCACTACACTTTCGGCTACTCATCGGGCACCGATAAACTCATCTTT. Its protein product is CALGELKRRHYTFGYSSGTDKLIF.

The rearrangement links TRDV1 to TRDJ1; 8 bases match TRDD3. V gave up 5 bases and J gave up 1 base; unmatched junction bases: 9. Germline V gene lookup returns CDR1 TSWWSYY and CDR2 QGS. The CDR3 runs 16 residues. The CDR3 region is CALGSTGGDTTDKLIF. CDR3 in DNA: TGTGCTCTTGGGTCTACGGGTGGGGATACCACCGATAAACTCATCTTT.

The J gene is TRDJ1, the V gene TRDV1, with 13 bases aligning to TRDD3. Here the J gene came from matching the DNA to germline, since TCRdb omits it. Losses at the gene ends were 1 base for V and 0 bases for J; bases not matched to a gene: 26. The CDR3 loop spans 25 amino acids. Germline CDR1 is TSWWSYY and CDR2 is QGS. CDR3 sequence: CALGEPLTSPYYWGIREPYTDKLIF. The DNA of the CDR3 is TGTGCTCTTGGGGAACCCCTTACATCTCCTTATTACTGGGGGATACGCGAACCCTACACCGATAAACTCATCTTT.

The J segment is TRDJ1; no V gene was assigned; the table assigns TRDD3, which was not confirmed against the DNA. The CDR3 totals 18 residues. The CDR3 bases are TGTGCTCTTGGGGAACATTTCCTAGCCAACCCATACACCGATAAACTCATCTTT. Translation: CALGEHFLANPYTDKLIF.

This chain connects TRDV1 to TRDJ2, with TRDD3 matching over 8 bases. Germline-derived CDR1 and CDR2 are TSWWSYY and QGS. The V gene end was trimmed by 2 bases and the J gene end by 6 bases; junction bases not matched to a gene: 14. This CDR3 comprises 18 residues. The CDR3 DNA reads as TGTGCTCTTGGGGAATATCCGGCGGAACGGGGATACCCAGCACAACTCTTCTTT. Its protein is CALGEYPAERGYPAQLFF.

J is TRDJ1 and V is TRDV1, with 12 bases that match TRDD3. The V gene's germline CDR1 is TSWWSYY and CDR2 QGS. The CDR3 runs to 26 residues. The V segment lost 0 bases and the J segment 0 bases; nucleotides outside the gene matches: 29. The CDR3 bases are TGTGCTCTTGGGGAACTCGCGTGTGCCTGCCCCCCGTTCGTACTGGGGGATACTTCCAACACCGATAAACTCATCTTT. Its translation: CALGELACACPPFVLGDTSNTDKLIF.

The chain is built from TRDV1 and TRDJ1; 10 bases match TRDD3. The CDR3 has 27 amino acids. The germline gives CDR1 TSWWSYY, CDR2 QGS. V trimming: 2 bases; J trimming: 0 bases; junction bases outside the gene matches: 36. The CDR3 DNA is TGTGCTCTTGGGGAAGACTCCTACCGTCGCACGAAAGTTCCTCACTACTGGGGGATCCCGTACACCGATAAACTCATCTTT. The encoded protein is CALGEDSYRRTKVPHYWGIPYTDKLIF.

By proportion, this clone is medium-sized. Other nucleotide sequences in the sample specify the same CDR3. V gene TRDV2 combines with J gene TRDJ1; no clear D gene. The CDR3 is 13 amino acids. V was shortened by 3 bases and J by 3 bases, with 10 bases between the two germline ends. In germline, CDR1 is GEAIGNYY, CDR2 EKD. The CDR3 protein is CACDFAKSDKLIF. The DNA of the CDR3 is TGTGCCTGTGACTTCGCGAAGTCCGATAAACTCATCTTT.

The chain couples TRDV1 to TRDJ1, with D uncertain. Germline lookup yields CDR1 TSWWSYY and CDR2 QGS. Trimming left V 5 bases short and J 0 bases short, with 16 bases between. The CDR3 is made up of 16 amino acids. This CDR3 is CALGKPRAVYTDKLIF. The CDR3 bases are TGTGCTCTTGGGAAACCACGTGCGGTGTACACCGATAAACTCATCTTT.

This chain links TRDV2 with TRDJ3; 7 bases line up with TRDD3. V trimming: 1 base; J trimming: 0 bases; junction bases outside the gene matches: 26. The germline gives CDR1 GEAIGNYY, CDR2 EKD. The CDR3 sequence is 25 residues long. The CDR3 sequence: CACDTGTSTGDLPMECSWDTRQMFF. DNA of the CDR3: TGTGCCTGTGACACTGGAACATCGACTGGGGACTTGCCGATGGAATGCTCCTGGGACACCCGACAGATGTTTTTC.

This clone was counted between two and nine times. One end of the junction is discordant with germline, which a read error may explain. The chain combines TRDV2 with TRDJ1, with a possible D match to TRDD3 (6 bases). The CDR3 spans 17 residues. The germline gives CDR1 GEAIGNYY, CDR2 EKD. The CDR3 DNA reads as TGTGCCTGTGCCTACTGGGACCTCTGGTTGTACACCGATAAACCCATCTTT. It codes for CACAYWDLWLYTDKPIF.

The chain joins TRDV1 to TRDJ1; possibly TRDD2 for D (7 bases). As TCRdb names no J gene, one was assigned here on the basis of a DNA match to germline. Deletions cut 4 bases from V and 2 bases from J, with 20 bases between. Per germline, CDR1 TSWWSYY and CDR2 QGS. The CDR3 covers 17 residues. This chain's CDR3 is CALGVSYGDPRTDKLIF. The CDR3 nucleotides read TGTGCTCTTGGGGTTTCCTACGGGGATCCGAGAACCGATAAACTCATCTTT.

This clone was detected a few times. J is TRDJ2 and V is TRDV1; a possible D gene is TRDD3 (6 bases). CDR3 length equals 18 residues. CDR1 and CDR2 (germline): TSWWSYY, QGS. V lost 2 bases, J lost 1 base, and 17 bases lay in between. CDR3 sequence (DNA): TGTGCTCTTGGGGAAAATGGTCCGGGGGAGGGTTTGACAGCACAACTCTTCTTT. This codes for CALGENGPGEGLTAQLFF.

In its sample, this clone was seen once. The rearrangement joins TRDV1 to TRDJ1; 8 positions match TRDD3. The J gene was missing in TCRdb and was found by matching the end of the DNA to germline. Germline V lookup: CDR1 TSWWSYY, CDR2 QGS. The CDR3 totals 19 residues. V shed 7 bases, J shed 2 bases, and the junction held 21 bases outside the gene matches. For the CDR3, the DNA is TGTGCTCTTGTCCATCCCCTACGAACTGGGGGTAGAAGTACCGATAAACTCATCTTT. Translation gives CALVHPLRTGGRSTDKLIF.

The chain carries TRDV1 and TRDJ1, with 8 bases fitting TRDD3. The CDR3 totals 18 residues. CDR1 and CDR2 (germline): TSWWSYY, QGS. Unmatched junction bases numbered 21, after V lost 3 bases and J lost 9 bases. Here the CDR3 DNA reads TGTGCTCTTGGGGACCTATCTTTCCCTAAGGGTACTGGGGGGGAACTCATCTTT. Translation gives CALGDLSFPKGTGGELIF.

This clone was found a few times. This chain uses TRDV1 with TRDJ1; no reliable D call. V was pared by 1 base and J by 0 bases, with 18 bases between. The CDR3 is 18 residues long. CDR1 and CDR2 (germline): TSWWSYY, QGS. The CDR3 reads CALGEPRRVPLNTDKLIF. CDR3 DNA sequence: TGTGCTCTTGGGGAACCCCGGAGGGTCCCTTTGAACACCGATAAACTCATCTTT.

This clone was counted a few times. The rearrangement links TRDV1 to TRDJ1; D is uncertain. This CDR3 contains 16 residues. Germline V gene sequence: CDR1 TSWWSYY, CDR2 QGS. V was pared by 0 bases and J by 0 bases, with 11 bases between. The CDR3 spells CALGELKPRYTDKLIF. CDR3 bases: TGTGCTCTTGGGGAACTTAAGCCTCGATACACCGATAAACTCATCTTT.

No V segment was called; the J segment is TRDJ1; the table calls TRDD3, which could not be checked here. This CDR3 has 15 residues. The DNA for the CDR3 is TGTGCTCTTGGGCATGGGGAGGGATACGCCGATAAACTCATCTTT. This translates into CALGHGEGYADKLIF.

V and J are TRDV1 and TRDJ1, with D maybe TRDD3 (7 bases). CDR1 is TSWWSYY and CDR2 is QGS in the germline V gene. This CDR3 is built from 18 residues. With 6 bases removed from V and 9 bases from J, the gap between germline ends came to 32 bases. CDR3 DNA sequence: TGTGCTCTTGGACAAGCTTCCTTTCGACTGGGGACCCCGGCGGAACTCATCTTT. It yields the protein CALGQASFRLGTPAELIF.

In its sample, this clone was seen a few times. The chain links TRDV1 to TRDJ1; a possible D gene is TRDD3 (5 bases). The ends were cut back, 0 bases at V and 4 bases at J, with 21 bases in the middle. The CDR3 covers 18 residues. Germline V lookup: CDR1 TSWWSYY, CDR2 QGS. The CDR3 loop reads CALGELRPPHTGFDKLIF. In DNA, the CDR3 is TGTGCTCTTGGGGAACTAAGACCCCCGCATACTGGATTCGATAAACTCATCTTT.

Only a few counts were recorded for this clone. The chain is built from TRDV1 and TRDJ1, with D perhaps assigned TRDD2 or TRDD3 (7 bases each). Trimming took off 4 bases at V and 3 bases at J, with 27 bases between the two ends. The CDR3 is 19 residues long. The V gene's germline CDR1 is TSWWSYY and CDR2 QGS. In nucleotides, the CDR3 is TGTGCTCTTGGGGGCTGGGAAATTCCTACCTCACTGGGGCCCGATAAACTCATCTTT. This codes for CALGGWEIPTSLGPDKLIF.